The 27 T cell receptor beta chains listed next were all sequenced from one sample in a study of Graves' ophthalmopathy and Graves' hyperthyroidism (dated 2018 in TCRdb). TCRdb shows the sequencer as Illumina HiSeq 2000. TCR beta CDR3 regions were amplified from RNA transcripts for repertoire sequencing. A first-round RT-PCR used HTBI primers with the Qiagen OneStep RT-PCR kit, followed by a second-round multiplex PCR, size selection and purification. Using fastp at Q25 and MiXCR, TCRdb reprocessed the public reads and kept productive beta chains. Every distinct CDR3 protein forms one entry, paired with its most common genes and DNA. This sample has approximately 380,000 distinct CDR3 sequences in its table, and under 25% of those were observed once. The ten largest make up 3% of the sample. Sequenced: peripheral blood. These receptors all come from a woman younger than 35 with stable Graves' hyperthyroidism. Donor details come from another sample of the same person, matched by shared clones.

For the CDR3, the DNA is TGTGCCAGCAGCTTAACGCGGGAGAAGGCGAACACCGGGGAGCTGTTTTTT. Its translation: CASSLTREKANTGELFF. The rearrangement links TRBV7-3 to TRBJ2-2; 7 bases fit TRBD2. This CDR3 has 17 residues. CDR1 SGHTA and CDR2 FQGTGA come from the germline V gene. Unmatched junction bases numbered 4, after V lost 0 bases and J lost 0 bases.

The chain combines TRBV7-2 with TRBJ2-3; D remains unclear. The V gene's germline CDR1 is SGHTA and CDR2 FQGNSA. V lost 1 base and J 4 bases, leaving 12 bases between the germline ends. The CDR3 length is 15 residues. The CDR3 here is CASSLGAERADTQYF. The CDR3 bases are TGTGCCAGCAGCTTAGGCGCGGAGAGAGCAGATACGCAGTATTTT. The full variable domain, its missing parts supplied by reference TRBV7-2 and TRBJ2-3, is GAGVSQSPSNKVTEKGKDVELRCDPISGHTALYWYRQSLGQGLEFLIYFQGNSAPDKSGLPSDRFSAERTGGSVSTLTIQRTQQEDSAVYLCASSLGAERADTQYFGPGTRLTVL.

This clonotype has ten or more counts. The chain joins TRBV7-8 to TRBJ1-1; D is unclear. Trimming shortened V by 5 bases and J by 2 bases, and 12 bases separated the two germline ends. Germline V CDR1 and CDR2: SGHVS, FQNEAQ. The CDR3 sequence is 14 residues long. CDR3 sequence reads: CASSPGGYNTEAFF. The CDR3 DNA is TGTGCCAGCAGCCCGGGCGGTTACAACACTGAAGCTTTCTTT. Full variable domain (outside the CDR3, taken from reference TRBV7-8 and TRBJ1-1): GAGVSQSPRYKVAKRGQDVALRCDPISGHVSLFWYQQALGQGPEFLTYFQNEAQLDKSGLPSDRFFAERPEGSVSTLKIQRTQQEDSAVYLCASSPGGYNTEAFFGQGTRLTVV.

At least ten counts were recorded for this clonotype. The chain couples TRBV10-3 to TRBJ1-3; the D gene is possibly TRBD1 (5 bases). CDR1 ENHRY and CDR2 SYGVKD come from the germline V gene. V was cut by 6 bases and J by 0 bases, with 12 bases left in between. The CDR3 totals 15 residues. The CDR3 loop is CAISRGARSGNTIYF. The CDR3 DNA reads TGTGCCATCAGCCGAGGGGCCCGCTCTGGAAACACCATATATTTT.

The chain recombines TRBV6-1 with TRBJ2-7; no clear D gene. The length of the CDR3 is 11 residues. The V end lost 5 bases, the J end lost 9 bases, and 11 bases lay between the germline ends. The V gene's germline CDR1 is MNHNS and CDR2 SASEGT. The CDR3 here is CASSLRMGQYF. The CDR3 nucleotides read TGTGCCAGCAGTCTCCGGATGGGGCAGTACTTC.

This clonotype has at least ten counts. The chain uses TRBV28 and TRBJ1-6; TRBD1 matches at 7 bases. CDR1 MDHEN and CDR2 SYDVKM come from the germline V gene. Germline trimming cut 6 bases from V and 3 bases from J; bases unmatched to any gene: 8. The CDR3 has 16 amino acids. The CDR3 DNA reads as TGTGCCAGCAGCGTATTCGGGACAGTCTATAATTCACCCCTCCACTTT. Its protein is CASSVFGTVYNSPLHF.

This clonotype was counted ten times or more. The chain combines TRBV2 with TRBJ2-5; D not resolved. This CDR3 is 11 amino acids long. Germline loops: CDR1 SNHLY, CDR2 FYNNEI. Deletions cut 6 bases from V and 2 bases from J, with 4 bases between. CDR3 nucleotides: TGTGCCAGCAGGTCTCAAGAGACCCAGTACTTC. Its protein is CASRSQETQYF.

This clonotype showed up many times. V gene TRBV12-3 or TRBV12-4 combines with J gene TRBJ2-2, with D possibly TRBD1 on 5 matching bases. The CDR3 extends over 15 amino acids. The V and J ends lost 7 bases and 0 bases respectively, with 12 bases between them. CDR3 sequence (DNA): TGTGCCAGCACCCGACAGAGAACGAACACCGGGGAGCTGTTTTTT. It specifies CASTRQRTNTGELFF.

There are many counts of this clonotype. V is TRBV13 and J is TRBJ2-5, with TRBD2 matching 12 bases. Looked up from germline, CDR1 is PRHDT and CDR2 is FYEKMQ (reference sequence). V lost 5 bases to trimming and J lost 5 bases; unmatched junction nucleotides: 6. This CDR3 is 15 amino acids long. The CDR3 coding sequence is TGTGCCAGCAGCAGACTAGCGGGAGATCCGGAGACCCAGTACTTC. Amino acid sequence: CASSRLAGDPETQYF.

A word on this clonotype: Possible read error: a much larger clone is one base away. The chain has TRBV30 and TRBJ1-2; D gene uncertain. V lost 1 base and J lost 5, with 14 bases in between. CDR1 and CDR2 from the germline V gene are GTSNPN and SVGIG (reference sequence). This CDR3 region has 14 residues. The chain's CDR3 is CAWSAGRVVYGYTF. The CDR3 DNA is TGTGCCTGGAGTGCAGGTCGAGTCGTGTATGGCTACACCTTC.

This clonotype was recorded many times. CDR3: CSSPRTGYEQYF. DNA of the CDR3: TGCAGTTCCCCGAGGACAGGCTACGAGCAGTACTTC. The chain links TRBV20-1 to TRBJ2-7; TRBD1 agrees at 7 bases. Germline V CDR1 and CDR2: DFQATT, SNEGSKA (reference sequence). The CDR3 sequence is 12 residues long. J gave up 3 bases and V 8 bases, and 7 bases lay outside the gene matches.

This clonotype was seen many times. CDR3 amino acids: CSAIQPLGHSYEQYF. The CDR3 DNA follows: TGCAGTGCTATTCAACCCCTAGGTCACTCCTACGAGCAGTACTTC. V gene TRBV20-1 combines with J gene TRBJ2-7; D unresolved. CDR3 length: 15 residues. CDR1 is DFQATT, CDR2 SNEGSKA, per germline (reference sequence). Between the trimmed V and J ends, which lost 4 bases and 0 bases, there was a span of 16 bases.

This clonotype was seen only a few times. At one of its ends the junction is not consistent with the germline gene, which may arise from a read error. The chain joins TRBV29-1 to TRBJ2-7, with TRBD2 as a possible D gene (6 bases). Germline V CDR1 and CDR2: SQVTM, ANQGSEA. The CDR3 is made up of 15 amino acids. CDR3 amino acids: CSVEGRGVLSYDQYF. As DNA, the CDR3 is TGCAGCGTTGAAGGGCGGGGCGTCCTCTCCTACGATCAGTACTTC.

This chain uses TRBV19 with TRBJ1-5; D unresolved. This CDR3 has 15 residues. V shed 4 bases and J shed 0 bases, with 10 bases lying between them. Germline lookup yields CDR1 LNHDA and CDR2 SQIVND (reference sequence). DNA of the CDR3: TGTGCCAGTAGTACGTCAGAGTATAGCAATCAGCCCCAGCATTTT. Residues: CASSTSEYSNQPQHF.

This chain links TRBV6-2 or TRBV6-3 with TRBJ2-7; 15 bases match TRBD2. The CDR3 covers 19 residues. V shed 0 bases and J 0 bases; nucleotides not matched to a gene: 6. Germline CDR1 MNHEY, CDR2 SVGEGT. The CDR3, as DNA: TGTGCCAGCAGTTACTCGGCCGGGACTAGCGGGAGGCCCTCCTACGAGCAGTACTTC. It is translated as CASSYSAGTSGRPSYEQYF.

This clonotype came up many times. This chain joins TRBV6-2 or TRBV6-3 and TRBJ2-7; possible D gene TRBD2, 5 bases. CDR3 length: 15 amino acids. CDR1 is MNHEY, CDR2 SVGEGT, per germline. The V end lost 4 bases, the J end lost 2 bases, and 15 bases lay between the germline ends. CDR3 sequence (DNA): TGTGCCAGCAGTTCCGAGAGCGGCACCACCTACGAGCAGTACTTC. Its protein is CASSSESGTTYEQYF.

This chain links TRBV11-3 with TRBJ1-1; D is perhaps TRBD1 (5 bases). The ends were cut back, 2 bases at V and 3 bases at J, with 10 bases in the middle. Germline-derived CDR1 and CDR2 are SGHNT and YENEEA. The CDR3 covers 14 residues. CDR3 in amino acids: CASSLLGDDTEAFF. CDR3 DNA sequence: TGTGCCAGCAGCTTATTGGGGGACGACACTGAAGCTTTCTTT.

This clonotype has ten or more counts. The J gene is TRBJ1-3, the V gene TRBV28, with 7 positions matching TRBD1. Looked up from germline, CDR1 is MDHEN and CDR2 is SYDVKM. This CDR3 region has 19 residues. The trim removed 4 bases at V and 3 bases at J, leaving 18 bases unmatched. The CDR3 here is CASSSLILDRSDYGNTIYF. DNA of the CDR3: TGTGCCAGCAGTTCCCTAATCCTGGACAGGTCCGATTATGGAAACACCATATATTTT.

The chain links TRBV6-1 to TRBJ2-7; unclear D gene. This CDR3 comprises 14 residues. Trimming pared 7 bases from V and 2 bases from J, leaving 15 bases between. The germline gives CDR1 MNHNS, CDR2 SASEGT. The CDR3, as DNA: TGTGCCAGCAACCAGACACCCGACCCCTACGAGCAGTACTTC. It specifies CASNQTPDPYEQYF.

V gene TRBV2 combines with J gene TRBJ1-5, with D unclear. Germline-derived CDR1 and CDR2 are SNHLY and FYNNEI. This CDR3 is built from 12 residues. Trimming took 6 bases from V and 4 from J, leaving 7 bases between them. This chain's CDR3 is CASRGLNQPQHF. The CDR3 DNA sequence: TGTGCCAGCAGAGGGTTAAATCAGCCCCAGCATTTT.

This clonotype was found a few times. The CDR3 protein is CASSLSPGYNSPLHF. The CDR3 DNA follows: TGTGCCAGCAGCTTGTCACCAGGGTACAATTCACCCCTCCACTTT. The V call is TRBV11-2, the J call TRBJ1-6; perhaps TRBD1 as D (5 bases). Germline V gene data show CDR1 as SGHAT and CDR2 as FQNNGV. V gave up 3 bases and J gave up 7 bases, with 13 bases separating them. This CDR3 comprises 15 residues.

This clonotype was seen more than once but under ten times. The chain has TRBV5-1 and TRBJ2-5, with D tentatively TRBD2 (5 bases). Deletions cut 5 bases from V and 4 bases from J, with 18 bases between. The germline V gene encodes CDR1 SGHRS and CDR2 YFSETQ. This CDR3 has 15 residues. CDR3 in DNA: TGCGCCAGCAGAATCGGGGTCCCCCAAGGAGAGACCCAGTACTTC. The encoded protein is CASRIGVPQGETQYF.

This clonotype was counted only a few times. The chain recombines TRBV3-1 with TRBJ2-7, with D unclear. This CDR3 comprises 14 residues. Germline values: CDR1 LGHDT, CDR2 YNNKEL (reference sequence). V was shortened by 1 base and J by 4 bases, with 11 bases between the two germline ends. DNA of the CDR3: TGTGCCAGCAGCCAAGGAGGCCTTCTTTACGAGCAGTACTTC. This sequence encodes CASSQGGLLYEQYF.

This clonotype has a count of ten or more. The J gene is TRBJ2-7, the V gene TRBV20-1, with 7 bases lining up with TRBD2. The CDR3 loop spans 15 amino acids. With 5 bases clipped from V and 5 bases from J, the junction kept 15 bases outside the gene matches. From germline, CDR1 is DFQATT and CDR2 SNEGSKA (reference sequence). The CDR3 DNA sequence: TGCAGTGCTGATCTCCAAGCGGGAAGGGAGCACGAGCAGTACTTC. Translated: CSADLQAGREHEQYF.

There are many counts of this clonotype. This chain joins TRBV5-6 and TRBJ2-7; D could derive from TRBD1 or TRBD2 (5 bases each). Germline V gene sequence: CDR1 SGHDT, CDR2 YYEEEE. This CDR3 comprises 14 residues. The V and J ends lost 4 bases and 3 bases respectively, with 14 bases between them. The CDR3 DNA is TGTGCCAGCAGCCACGCCCGGGGCAACTACGAGCAGTACTTC. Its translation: CASSHARGNYEQYF.

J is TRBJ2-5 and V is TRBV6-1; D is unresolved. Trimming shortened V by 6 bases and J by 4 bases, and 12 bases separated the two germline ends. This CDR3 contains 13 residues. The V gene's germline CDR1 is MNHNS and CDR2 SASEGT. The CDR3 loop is CASSTTLRETQYF. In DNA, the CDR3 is TGTGCCAGCAGCACCACTTTACGAGAGACCCAGTACTTC.

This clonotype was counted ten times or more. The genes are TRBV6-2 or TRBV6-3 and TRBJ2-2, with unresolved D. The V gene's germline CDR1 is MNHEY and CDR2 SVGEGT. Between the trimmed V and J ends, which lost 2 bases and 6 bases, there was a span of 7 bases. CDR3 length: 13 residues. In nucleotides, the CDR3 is TGTGCCAGCAGTTACGGGTGGGCCGGGGAGCTGTTTTTT. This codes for CASSYGWAGELFF.